This T cell receptor (beta chain) stems from a study of identical twins. A universal primer site was created by template switching, with the cDNA bearing unique molecular identifiers. TCRdb analysed the 5' RACE reads with MiXCR anew, one entry per CDR3 protein. This sample has a few hundred thousand distinct CDR3 sequences, with roughly 15% found just once. Points from the study as a whole: Excess sharing by twins proved weaker in beta out-of-frame sequences.

Healthy Caucasians provided all donations. This CDR3 is 15 amino acids long. Germline CDR1 is SGHVS and CDR2 is FNYEAQ. Trimming left V 3 bases short and J 1 base short, with 10 bases between. A remark on this clonotype: No antigen is known for it.

This same sample was also taken into another study, of yellow fever vaccine responses in identical twins. From that second work: Among the twins, the vaccine T cell response reportedly seemed partly convergent and partly personalized.

Sequenced: CD4+ T cells sorted from blood. This sequence originates from a woman aged 18-35 years in good health. The chain couples TRBV7-6 to TRBJ1-5; tentatively, D is TRBD1 (6 bases). This CDR3 reads CASSLTGESNQPQHF. CDR3 coding DNA: TGTGCCAGCAGCTTGACAGGAGAAAGCAATCAGCCCCAGCATTTT.